This passage covers 20 T cell receptor beta chains from one sample sequenced in a study of blood T cell repertoires in COVID-19. Sequenced by immunoSEQ multiplex PCR; TCRdb stores in-frame clones only, minus some. The data show fewer than 400,000 clones, with approximately 87% seen just once and roughly 2.9% held by the top ten. Input material: peripheral blood. Receptors originate from a woman aged 25 to 39 with COVID-19, enrolled during active disease.

The sample holds one count of this clone. V usage is TRBV5-5 and J usage is TRBJ2-3; D not certain. Looked up from germline, CDR1 is SGHKS and CDR2 is YYEKEE (reference sequence). The length of the CDR3 is 14 residues. Trimming pared 1 base from V and 2 bases from J, leaving 8 bases between. The CDR3, as DNA: TGTGCCAGCAGCTTGACAGCCGCCACAGATACGCAGTATTTT. It translates to CASSLTAATDTQYF. The entire variable domain, with the rest obtained from reference TRBV5-5 and TRBJ2-3, is as follows: DAGVTQSPTHLIKTRGQQVTLRCSPISGHKSVSWYQQVLGQGPQFIFQYYEKEERGRGNFPDRFSARQFPNYSSELNVNALLLGDSALYLCASSLTAATDTQYFGPGTRLTVL.

The chain couples TRBV28 to TRBJ1-4, with D possibly TRBD1 on 6 matching bases. V lost 6 bases, J lost 8 bases, and 16 bases lay in between. The CDR3 loop spans 14 amino acids. Per the germline V gene, CDR1 is MDHEN and CDR2 is SYDVKM. The CDR3 sequence: CASSLGQSREKLFF. CDR3 bases: TGTGCCAGCAGCCTAGGACAGAGCCGAGAAAAACTGTTTTTT.

The V call is TRBV29-1, the J call TRBJ2-5, with unresolved D. The CDR3 is 11 residues long. Germline V gene data show CDR1 as SQVTM and CDR2 as ANQGSEA. V lost 3 bases, J lost 5 bases, and 7 bases lay in between. CDR3 sequence (DNA): TGCAGCGTTGAGGTCGGGGAGACCCAGTACTTC. This gives the protein CSVEVGETQYF.

V usage is TRBV11-2 and J usage is TRBJ1-2, with 10 bases matching TRBD1. CDR1 is SGHAT and CDR2 is FQNNGV in the germline V gene. The CDR3 sequence is 14 residues long. The ends lost 5 bases at V and 4 bases at J; junction bases unmatched: 4. CDR3 in amino acids: CASSGTGELYGYTF. The DNA of the CDR3 is TGTGCCAGCAGCGGGACAGGGGAACTCTATGGCTACACCTTC. The whole variable domain, filled in from reference TRBV11-2 and TRBJ1-2, reads EAGVAQSPRYKIIEKRQSVAFWCNPISGHATLYWYQQILGQGPKLLIQFQNNGVVDDSQLPKDRFSAERLKGVDSTLKIQPAKLEDSAVYLCASSGTGELYGYTFGSGTRLTVV.

The J gene is TRBJ1-1, the V gene TRBV23-1; TRBD1 agrees at 9 bases. TRBV23-1 carries the ORF label, with uncertain function. The V and J ends lost 2 bases and 3 bases, in that order; junction bases with no gene match: 4. The CDR3 sequence is 15 residues long. The CDR3 region has the DNA TGCGCCAGCAGTCAACCGGACAGGGGAGACACTGAAGCTTTCTTT. Protein: CASSQPDRGDTEAFF.

The chain couples TRBV29-1 to TRBJ2-5, with D unclear. Germline CDR1 and CDR2: SQVTM and ANQGSEA. Trimming shortened V by 3 bases and J by 0 bases, and 11 bases separated the two germline ends. This CDR3 comprises 14 residues. CDR3 sequence reads: CSVDSRVHQETQYF. The CDR3 coding sequence is TGCAGCGTTGATTCCCGGGTTCACCAAGAGACCCAGTACTTC.

The rearrangement joins TRBV5-4 to TRBJ1-2; 9 bases are shared with TRBD1. The CDR3 is made up of 14 amino acids. J was trimmed by 7 bases and V by 4 bases; bases with no gene match: 8. CDR1 and CDR2 from the germline V gene are SGHNT and YYREEE (reference sequence). The CDR3, as DNA: TGTGCCAGCAGCGCACAGGGGGCTTATAGTGGCTACACCTTC. It encodes CASSAQGAYSGYTF.

The gene calls are TRBV7-2 and TRBJ1-2, with 7 positions matching TRBD1. With V trimmed by 2 bases and J by 8 bases, 14 bases remained unmatched. Per the germline V gene, CDR1 is SGHTA and CDR2 is FQGNSA. This CDR3 has 16 amino acids. CDR3 DNA sequence: TGTGCCAGCAGCTTATATGGCGTCCGGGCAGGGGGAGGCTACACCTTC. Its translation is CASSLYGVRAGGGYTF.

This chain joins TRBV14 and TRBJ2-3, with D possibly TRBD1 on 6 matching bases. The CDR3 consists of 15 residues. From germline, CDR1 is SGHDN and CDR2 FVKESK. Trimming took 3 bases from V and 3 from J, leaving 13 bases between them. CDR3 DNA: TGTGCCAGCAGCCACAGACAGGTTTTAACAGATACGCAGTATTTT. This encodes CASSHRQVLTDTQYF.

The genes are TRBV9 and TRBJ2-1, with 9 bases lining up with TRBD1. This CDR3 has 14 residues. Looked up from germline, CDR1 is SGDLS and CDR2 is YYNGEE. The trim removed 4 bases at V and 7 bases at J, leaving 6 bases unmatched. The CDR3 DNA reads TGTGCCAGCAGCCCTTGGGACAGGGCTAATGAGCAGTTCTTC. This sequence encodes CASSPWDRANEQFF.

The chain uses TRBV27 and TRBJ2-1; TRBD2 matches at 13 bases. V trimming: 0 bases; J trimming: 6 bases; junction bases outside the gene matches: 5. The CDR3 is made up of 17 amino acids. Germline values: CDR1 MNHEY, CDR2 SMNVEV (reference sequence). The CDR3 DNA reads as TGTGCCAGCAGTTTATCTGGGGGACTAGCGGGGCGCAATGAGCAGTTCTTC. Translated: CASSLSGGLAGRNEQFF.

The chain combines TRBV10-3 with TRBJ1-1, with TRBD1 matching over 7 bases. J lost 1 base, V lost 3 bases, and 8 bases had no gene match. This CDR3 comprises 16 residues. The germline V gene has CDR1 ENHRY and CDR2 SYGVKD. In DNA, the CDR3 is TGTGCCATCAGTGATTCCGACAGGGTTGAGAACACTGAAGCTTTCTTT. Translated, it gives CAISDSDRVENTEAFF.

The gene calls are TRBV7-2 and TRBJ2-5, with 9 bases that match TRBD2. The CDR3 has 17 residues. From germline, CDR1 is SGHTA and CDR2 FQGNSA. V lost 2 bases to trimming and J lost 3 bases; unmatched junction nucleotides: 10. DNA for the CDR3: TGTGCCAGCAGCTTAACCATTTTGACTAGCGGTAAAGAGACCCAGTACTTC. This translates into CASSLTILTSGKETQYF.

The chain recombines TRBV19 with TRBJ2-5; no reliable D call. This CDR3 spans 13 amino acids. V lost 3 bases, J lost 5 bases, and 10 bases lay in between. Germline CDR1 LNHDA, CDR2 SQIVND (reference sequence). This chain's CDR3 is CASSIQSAETQYF. CDR3 sequence (DNA): TGTGCCAGTAGTATTCAGAGCGCGGAGACCCAGTACTTC.

Turning to this clone: Other DNA sequences in this specimen translate into the identical CDR3. The J gene is TRBJ1-3, the V gene TRBV27, with 9 bases fitting TRBD1. The V segment lost 4 bases and the J segment 6 bases; nucleotides outside the gene matches: 7. The length of the CDR3 is 15 residues. Germline CDR1 reads MNHEY; CDR2 reads SMNVEV (reference sequence). The DNA for the CDR3 is TGTGCCAGCAGTTCCCCGGGACAGGGAGTAAACACCATATATTTT. This sequence encodes CASSSPGQGVNTIYF.

The chain recombines TRBV15 with TRBJ1-5; 10 bases map to TRBD1. Germline CDR1 is LNHNV and CDR2 is YYDKDF (reference sequence). The CDR3 is made up of 17 amino acids. V lost 1 base and J lost 2; bases outside the gene matches: 5. CDR3: CATSRGVGQGRNQPQHF. In nucleotides, the CDR3 is TGTGCCACCAGCAGAGGAGTGGGACAGGGGCGCAATCAGCCCCAGCATTTT.

The chain joins TRBV7-7 to TRBJ2-3; 7 bases align to TRBD2. The J segment lost 4 bases and the V segment lost 6 bases, leaving 4 bases of the junction unmatched. Germline CDR1 reads SSHAT; CDR2 reads FNYEAQ (reference sequence). The CDR3 runs 13 residues. In nucleotides, the CDR3 is TGTGCCAGCAGTTCGGGGGGAGCAGATACGCAGTATTTT. Translating it yields CASSSGGADTQYF.

The V call is TRBV9, the J call TRBJ1-2, with a possible D match to TRBD1 (5 bases). V gave up 0 bases and J gave up 6 bases, with 12 bases separating them. The CDR3 consists of 14 residues. CDR1 SGDLS and CDR2 YYNGEE come from the germline V gene. The CDR3 DNA reads as TGTGCCAGCAGCGTAGGTTTCCAGGGCGATGGCTACACCTTC. Translated, it gives CASSVGFQGDGYTF.

The chain carries TRBV6-5 and TRBJ2-7, with 7 bases identical to TRBD2. CDR3 length: 12 residues. Trimming at V came to 7 bases and at J to 4 bases, leaving 4 bases not matched to a gene. Germline loops: CDR1 MNHEY, CDR2 SVGAGI. The CDR3 loop reads CASIEREYEQYF. The CDR3 DNA reads as TGTGCCAGCATAGAGCGGGAATACGAGCAGTACTTC.

This rearrangement joins TRBV18 to TRBJ1-5, with TRBD1 as a possible D gene (5 bases). The CDR3 covers 15 residues. Trimming shortened V by 6 bases and J by 2 bases, and 14 bases separated the two germline ends. CDR1 is KGHSH and CDR2 is LQKENI in the germline V gene. The CDR3 DNA reads as TGTGCCAGCTCTAGTGGACACTATGGCAATCAGCCCCAGCATTTT. Its protein product is CASSSGHYGNQPQHF.